This note documents a single TCR beta chain sequence. The sample originates from a study of blood T cell repertoires in COVID-19. The wider study: Donors in the United States, Italy and Spain gave samples during acute or convalescent COVID-19. T cells, B-cell-depleted T cells, or PBMCs provided the cDNA or gDNA that served as material.

Original processing methods: Reference gene primer amplification yielded estimated nucleated cell counts. Sequenced by immunoSEQ multiplex PCR; TCRdb stores in-frame clones only, minus some. D and trimming were read from the DNA, whereas the V and J calls and clone size are those reported in that table. The table has 140,000 to 150,000 clones, around 80% seen once. Sequencing was performed on peripheral blood. The sequence came from a human donor in a cohort sampled during active COVID-19.

As DNA, the CDR3 is TGTGCCAGTCGACAGGGGTACGAGCAGTACTTC. This encodes CASRQGYEQYF. This sequence joins TRBV19 and TRBJ2-7; TRBD1 matches 8 bases. With V trimmed by 8 bases and J by 4 bases, 1 base remained unmatched. The CDR3 has 11 residues. Germline loops: CDR1 LNHDA, CDR2 SQIVND (reference sequence).